What follows are 25 T cell receptor beta chains derived from one specimen sequenced in a study of shared clonotypes between healthy human individuals. CD8 cells classed as naive were CD45RO-negative and positively selected for CCR7, excluding terminally differentiated effector memory CD45RA+ cells. Data came from immunoSEQ multiplex PCR; TCRdb stores just in-frame clones and leaves some out. Of about 2,200,000 clones listed, about 93% are singletons. Sequencing was performed on naive CD8+ T cells from PBMCs. The receptors here all came from a man younger than 30 in good health. Some clones in this sample may be carry-over from other donors' samples.

The chain is built from TRBV6-5 and TRBJ2-5; unclear D gene. The germline V gene encodes CDR1 MNHEY and CDR2 SVGAGI. This CDR3 has 15 amino acids. V was clipped by 0 bases and J by 0 bases, with 8 bases between them. The CDR3 DNA reads TGTGCCAGCAGTTACTCGAGACGGTACCAAGAGACCCAGTACTTC. As protein: CASSYSRRYQETQYF.

This sequence joins TRBV4-1 and TRBJ1-5; TRBD1 matches 7 bases. V was clipped by 4 bases and J by 5 bases; unmatched bases: 5. From germline, CDR1 is MGHRA and CDR2 YSYEKL. The CDR3 spans 14 residues. The CDR3 coding sequence is TGCGCCAGCAGCCGGGACAGCGTCTATCAGCCCCAGCATTTT. Translating gives CASSRDSVYQPQHF.

The chain couples TRBV4-1 to TRBJ2-1, with 8 positions matching TRBD1. V shed 0 bases and J 7 bases; nucleotides not matched to a gene: 17. Germline assignment: CDR1 MGHRA and CDR2 YSYEKL. This CDR3 is 19 amino acids long. The CDR3 is CASSQDIGTRTGIANEQFF. The DNA of the CDR3 is TGCGCCAGCAGCCAAGATATAGGGACCAGGACAGGGATTGCGAATGAGCAGTTCTTC.

The genes are TRBV19 and TRBJ2-7; 9 bases align to TRBD2. CDR3 length equals 15 residues. The germline V gene encodes CDR1 LNHDA and CDR2 SQIVND (reference sequence). V shed 3 bases, J shed 1 base, and the junction held 4 bases outside the gene matches. CDR3 loop: CASSMFLAGSYEQYF. The CDR3 DNA reads as TGTGCCAGTAGTATGTTCCTAGCGGGGTCCTACGAGCAGTACTTC.

This clone was found a few times. This chain joins TRBV5-1 and TRBJ1-4; possibly TRBD1 for D (5 bases). The V and J ends lost 5 bases and 7 bases respectively, with 12 bases between them. CDR3 size: 13 residues. Germline CDR1 and CDR2: SGHRS and YFSETQ. CDR3: CASRIRQSEKLFF. The CDR3 region has the DNA TGCGCCAGCAGAATCCGACAGAGTGAAAAACTGTTTTTT.

V and J are TRBV9 and TRBJ2-6; D might be TRBD1 or TRBD2, each matching 6 bases. The germline CDR1 and CDR2 sequences are SGDLS and YYNGEE. Trimming left V 1 base short and J 3 bases short, with 20 bases between. This CDR3 has 19 amino acids. As DNA, the CDR3 is TGTGCCAGCAGCGTACCCACTCACCTAGGGGGGAATGGGGCCAACGTCCTGACTTTC. This gives the protein CASSVPTHLGGNGANVLTF.

The chain is built from TRBV15 and TRBJ2-7, with 9 bases matching TRBD1. The CDR3 is made up of 16 amino acids. V was pared by 3 bases and J by 0 bases, with 6 bases of the junction left unmatched. Germline V gene sequence: CDR1 LNHNV, CDR2 YYDKDF (reference sequence). CDR3 nucleotides: TGTGCCACCAGCAGCGGGGGACAGGGCCGCTCCTACGAGCAGTACTTC. Residues: CATSSGGQGRSYEQYF.

The rearrangement joins TRBV27 to TRBJ1-4; D gene ambiguous. Looked up from germline, CDR1 is MNHEY and CDR2 is SMNVEV (reference sequence). V was pared by 6 bases and J by 0 bases, with 17 bases between. CDR3 length: 17 amino acids. CDR3 residues: CASSHAFGTATNEKLFF. The CDR3 DNA reads as TGTGCCAGCAGCCACGCCTTTGGAACCGCAACTAATGAAAAACTGTTTTTT.

V usage is TRBV5-5 and J usage is TRBJ2-1; TRBD1 aligns across 7 bases. Trimming cost V 3 bases and J 8 bases; bases outside gene matches: 2. The germline V gene has CDR1 SGHKS and CDR2 YYEKEE (reference sequence). The CDR3 extends over 12 amino acids. The CDR3 loop reads CASSSTGYEQFF. The CDR3 DNA reads TGTGCCAGCAGCTCGACAGGGTATGAGCAGTTCTTC.

The J gene is TRBJ2-1, the V gene TRBV7-6, with 12 bases lining up with TRBD2. The CDR3 runs 16 residues. The V gene end was trimmed by 6 bases and the J gene end by 6 bases; junction bases not matched to a gene: 9. The germline V gene has CDR1 SGHVS and CDR2 FNYEAQ. CDR3 nucleotides: TGTGCCAGCAGTCCCCTAGCGGGGGGGGGTGTCAATGAGCAGTTCTTC. As protein: CASSPLAGGGVNEQFF.

This CDR3 reads CASSQETSGILVNQPQHF. The CDR3 coding sequence is TGCGCCAGCAGCCAAGAGACTTCCGGGATCCTAGTCAATCAGCCCCAGCATTTT. The chain uses TRBV4-1 and TRBJ1-5; the D is unclear. This CDR3 contains 18 residues. Per the germline V gene, CDR1 is MGHRA and CDR2 is YSYEKL. Trimming cost V 0 bases and J 3 bases, with 18 bases left between them.

To note about this clone: The same CDR3 arises from other DNA sequences in this sample as well. The rearrangement links TRBV13 to TRBJ2-7; 7 positions agree with TRBD1. Germline V lookup: CDR1 PRHDT, CDR2 FYEKMQ (reference sequence). This CDR3 has 14 amino acids. Trimming removed 3 bases from V and 1 base from J; junction bases left unmatched: 3. The DNA for the CDR3 is TGTGCCAGCAGCTTTGGGACAGCGTCCTACGAGCAGTACTTC. This translates into CASSFGTASYEQYF.

This rearrangement joins TRBV19 to TRBJ1-1, with D maybe TRBD1 (5 bases). Germline loops: CDR1 LNHDA, CDR2 SQIVND (reference sequence). The CDR3 sequence is 16 residues long. Trimming stripped 10 bases from V and 3 bases from J, with 24 bases between. The CDR3 spells CATSLVANGGDTEAFF. CDR3 DNA sequence: TGTGCCACCTCGTTGGTGGCTAACGGAGGGGACACTGAAGCTTTCTTT.

The rearrangement joins TRBV11-2 to TRBJ2-1, with D possibly being TRBD1 or TRBD2 (5 bases each). The CDR3 consists of 17 residues. V was cut by 0 bases and J by 4 bases, with 16 bases left in between. Germline lookup yields CDR1 SGHAT and CDR2 FQNNGV. CDR3 coding DNA: TGTGCCAGCAGCTTAGACGGGACGGTGGGGAGATACAATGAGCAGTTCTTC. Translated: CASSLDGTVGRYNEQFF.

This chain joins TRBV4-1 and TRBJ2-7, with 8 bases matching TRBD2. The ends lost 4 bases at V and 5 bases at J; junction bases unmatched: 10. This CDR3 spans 15 amino acids. CDR1 and CDR2 (germline): MGHRA, YSYEKL. CDR3 coding DNA: TGCGCCAGCAGCCCTCTTTCTAGCGGGTGGAACGAGCAGTACTTC. Its protein product is CASSPLSSGWNEQYF.

The chain combines TRBV7-9 with TRBJ1-5; D uncertain. The CDR3 contains 14 residues. V was clipped by 3 bases and J by 3 bases, with 9 bases between them. CDR1 and CDR2 (germline): SEHNR, FQNEAQ (reference sequence). The CDR3 spells CASSLDSLNQPQHF. CDR3 sequence (DNA): TGTGCCAGCAGCTTGGACTCACTCAATCAGCCCCAGCATTTT.

V is TRBV6-1 and J is TRBJ1-5; 9 nucleotides line up with TRBD1. Germline CDR1 and CDR2: MNHNS and SASEGT. The trim removed 3 bases at V and 3 bases at J, leaving 3 bases unmatched. The CDR3 sequence is 15 residues long. The CDR3 region has the DNA TGTGCCAGCAGTGAGTGGGACAGGGCCAATCAGCCCCAGCATTTT. Translated: CASSEWDRANQPQHF.

About this clone itself: A read error may account for a junction end that differs from germline. The rearrangement uses TRBV25-1 and TRBJ2-5; D is undetermined. CDR1 MGHDK and CDR2 SYGVNS come from the germline V gene. The CDR3 loop spans 16 amino acids. This CDR3 reads CASSDHHTGKGNLRHF. DNA for the CDR3: TGTGCCAGCAGTGATCACCACACGGGTAAAGGAAACCTGAGACACTTC. Combining the CDR3 with reference TRBV25-1 and TRBJ2-5 gives the whole variable domain EADIYQTPRYLVIGTGKKITLECSQTMGHDKMYWYQQDPGMELHLIHYSYGVNSTEKGDLSSESTVSRIRTEHFPLTLESARPSHTSQYLCASSDHHTGKGNLRHFGPGTRLLVL.

Turning to this clone: Because the CDR3's place on the DNA is in doubt, the DNA is left out and the CDR3 is given as listed by TCRdb. The chain has TRBV7-9 and TRBJ1-2. Germline CDR1 reads SEHNR; CDR2 reads FQNEAQ (reference sequence). The CDR3 is 14 residues long, ends included. CDR3 sequence: CASSSSDGNYGYTF.

This chain joins TRBV6-4 and TRBJ2-7; tentatively, D is TRBD1 (6 bases). From germline, CDR1 is MRHNA and CDR2 SNTAGT. The CDR3 totals 14 residues. Trimming stripped 0 bases from V and 1 base from J, with 7 bases between. The CDR3 DNA reads TGTGCCAGCAGTGACTCTACAGGGTCCTACGAGCAGTACTTC. Residues: CASSDSTGSYEQYF.

The rearrangement uses TRBV6-1 and TRBJ1-4, with 11 nucleotides matching TRBD1. The trim removed 6 bases at V and 7 bases at J, leaving 1 base unmatched. The CDR3 spans 13 residues. The germline V gene encodes CDR1 MNHNS and CDR2 SASEGT. Here the CDR3 reads CASRGQGGEKLFF. The CDR3 nucleotides are TGTGCCAGCAGGGGACAGGGGGGTGAAAAACTGTTTTTT.

The V and J genes are TRBV14 and TRBJ1-1, with D maybe TRBD1 (5 bases). The germline V gene encodes CDR1 SGHDN and CDR2 FVKESK. The CDR3 has 18 amino acids. V was trimmed by 1 base and J by 7 bases, leaving 25 bases between them. The CDR3 bases are TGTGCCAGCAGCCAAGCTCCGAGTCGACAGCCAGTATTTAATGAAGCTTTCTTT. Amino acids: CASSQAPSRQPVFNEAFF. Full variable domain (remainder filled in from reference TRBV14 and TRBJ1-1): EAGVTQFPSHSVIEKGQTVTLRCDPISGHDNLYWYRRVMGKEIKFLLHFVKESKQDESGMPNNRFLAERTGGTYSTLKVQPAELEDSGVYFCASSQAPSRQPVFNEAFFGQGTRLTVV.

A remark on this clone: Other DNA sequences within the sample encode an identical CDR3. The rearrangement uses TRBV19 and TRBJ2-1; 9 bases line up with TRBD1. Germline V gives CDR1 LNHDA, CDR2 SQIVND (reference sequence). V was pared by 4 bases and J by 1 base, with 2 bases of the junction left unmatched. The CDR3 covers 15 residues. The CDR3 reads CASSTGTGSYNEQFF. In DNA form, the CDR3 reads TGTGCCAGTAGTACCGGGACAGGGTCCTACAATGAGCAGTTCTTC.

V gene TRBV28 combines with J gene TRBJ2-1, with no clear D. Trimming took 7 bases from V and 3 from J, leaving 10 bases between them. The CDR3 extends over 13 amino acids. Per the germline V gene, CDR1 is MDHEN and CDR2 is SYDVKM. Written as DNA, the CDR3 is TGTGCCAGCACCCCCCCTAGCTACAATGAGCAGTTCTTC. Amino acid sequence: CASTPPSYNEQFF.

The rearrangement uses TRBV6-5 and TRBJ2-5; the D gene is possibly TRBD1 (5 bases). The germline CDR1 and CDR2 sequences are MNHEY and SVGAGI. This CDR3 is built from 14 residues. V lost 4 bases and J lost 2, with 11 bases in between. The CDR3 bases are TGTGCCAGCAGTTCCATGACAGCACAAGAGACCCAGTACTTC. It specifies CASSSMTAQETQYF.